This T cell receptor (beta chain) was identified during a study of human CD4 T cells and Enterobacteriaceae. Deep-level sequencing, detecting one cell in 200,000, covered ex vivo memory CD4+. Measured with immunoSEQ multiplex PCR; TCRdb has only the in-frame clones, and not every one. Among 25,000 to 35,000 clones, around 80% were seen once, and the ten largest hold roughly 1.8%. The memory gate held CD4+ cells that were not CD45RA+CCR7+CD95- naive cells, over 95% pure. Positive selection with CD4 and CD14 microbeads isolated CD4+ T cells and monocytes. Notes on this clone: The antigen is undetermined.

General study results and limits: In the top 5%: about 55% of the 19 and about 65% of the roughly 30 cross-reactive clonotypes.

The CDR3 spans 13 residues. J gave up 5 bases and V 6 bases, and 7 bases lay outside the gene matches. Germline loops: CDR1 MDHEN, CDR2 SYDVKM. The sample was memory CD4+ T cells from blood. This rearrangement joins TRBV28 to TRBJ2-7, with TRBD1 matching over 7 bases. This TCR was sampled from a human donor in good health. The CDR3 DNA reads TGTGCCAGCAGACAGGGGCTTAGGGACGAGCAGTACTTC. Translated, it gives CASRQGLRDEQYF.